These 16 T cell receptor beta chains were sequenced from one sample in a study of blood T cells in healthy people across ages. A sample-barcoded 5' primer and a J-beta primer mix were used in a second PCR of roughly 6 to 11 cycles. TCRdb recomputed calls from the 5' RACE reads with MiXCR, one row per CDR3 protein. The sample lists some 1 million distinct CDR3 sequences, more than 40% occurring once. Sequencing used blood. Receptor source: an older woman in good health.

The chain joins TRBV4-1 to TRBJ2-1; D possibly matches TRBD1 or TRBD2 (12 bases each). The CDR3 has 23 residues. Trimming removed 6 bases at V and 0 bases at J, with 36 bases between. CDR1 is MGHRA and CDR2 is YSYEKL in the germline V gene. CDR3 residues: CASRPIPGQGARLAGDSYNEQFF. The CDR3 DNA is TGCGCCAGCAGGCCGATCCCGGGACAGGGGGCGAGACTAGCGGGAGACTCCTACAATGAGCAGTTCTTC.

This clonotype has ten or more counts. J is TRBJ2-5 and V is TRBV11-2; D ambiguous. This CDR3 spans 15 amino acids. V was pared by 1 base and J by 2 bases, with 11 bases between. Germline V gene lookup returns CDR1 SGHAT and CDR2 FQNNGV. The CDR3 is CASSLVFGWQETQYF. CDR3 nucleotide sequence: TGTGCCAGCAGCTTAGTCTTCGGGTGGCAAGAGACCCAGTACTTC.

In this sample, this clonotype turned up a few times. The genes are TRBV29-1 and TRBJ2-7; 10 bases align to TRBD1. This CDR3 contains 13 residues. V shed 6 bases and J 5 bases; nucleotides not matched to a gene: 7. The V gene's germline CDR1 is SQVTM and CDR2 ANQGSEA. The CDR3 loop is CSVPGQGYHEQYF. The CDR3 DNA reads as TGCAGCGTCCCGGGACAGGGGTACCACGAGCAGTACTTC.

The V and J genes are TRBV6-6 and TRBJ2-3, with 13 bases identical to TRBD2. V was clipped by 4 bases and J by 2 bases; unmatched bases: 6. Germline lookup yields CDR1 MNHNY and CDR2 SVGAGI (reference sequence). The CDR3 runs 17 residues. This chain's CDR3 is CASSSGTSGIATDTQYF. The DNA of the CDR3 is TGTGCCAGCAGTTCCGGGACTAGCGGGATCGCCACAGATACGCAGTATTTT.

CDR3 in amino acids: CASSLAFGTGGYNEQFF. The CDR3 DNA sequence: TGCGCCAGCAGCTTGGCCTTTGGGACAGGGGGCTACAATGAGCAGTTCTTC. The rearrangement links TRBV5-1 to TRBJ2-1, with 11 positions matching TRBD1. This CDR3 region has 17 residues. V shed 0 bases and J 3 bases; nucleotides not matched to a gene: 5. Germline V gene data show CDR1 as SGHRS and CDR2 as YFSETQ.

The chain has TRBV28 and TRBJ1-2; D might be TRBD1 (6 bases). Germline-derived CDR1 and CDR2 are MDHEN and SYDVKM. The V end was cut by 6 bases, the J end by 5 bases, with 22 bases between. This CDR3 region has 16 residues. Here the CDR3 reads CASRTPGGVRGYGYTF. The CDR3 region has the DNA TGTGCCAGCAGGACCCCCGGCGGTGTAAGGGGGTATGGCTACACCTTC.

V gene TRBV5-4 combines with J gene TRBJ2-3; possible D gene TRBD2, 6 bases. The CDR3 runs 15 residues. Trimming stripped 1 base from V and 3 bases from J, with 12 bases between. The germline CDR1 and CDR2 sequences are SGHNT and YYREEE (reference sequence). The DNA for the CDR3 is TGTGCCAGCAGCTTGCGGCGGGGCGGAACAGATACGCAGTATTTT. Translating gives CASSLRRGGTDTQYF.

The genes are TRBV6-1 and TRBJ2-7; D unresolved. This CDR3 is built from 14 residues. Germline V gives CDR1 MNHNS, CDR2 SASEGT. The V and J ends lost 1 base and 4 bases respectively, with 11 bases between them. In nucleotides, the CDR3 is TGTGCCAGCAGTGAAGGGGGTTACGGTTACGAGCAGTACTTC. Its protein product is CASSEGGYGYEQYF.

This clonotype was observed a few times. This chain uses TRBV4-2 with TRBJ1-2; TRBD1 aligns across 11 bases. The CDR3 length is 14 residues. With V trimmed by 7 bases and J by 8 bases, 9 bases remained unmatched. CDR1 and CDR2 (germline): LGHNA, YNFKEQ. The CDR3: CASTTGQGAGGYTF. CDR3 sequence (DNA): TGTGCCAGCACCACAGGACAGGGGGCGGGAGGCTACACCTTC.

This clonotype was counted between two and nine times. The CDR3 is CASSILAGGTEAFF. The CDR3 region has the DNA TGTGCCAGCAGCATTCTAGCGGGTGGAACTGAAGCTTTCTTT. The V and J genes are TRBV4-2 and TRBJ1-1; D is unclear. Trimming left V 5 bases short and J 5 bases short, with 15 bases between. The CDR3 length is 14 residues. From germline, CDR1 is LGHNA and CDR2 YNFKEQ.

The chain couples TRBV7-9 to TRBJ2-1; D is ambiguous. Germline loops: CDR1 SEHNR, CDR2 FQNEAQ (reference sequence). The length of the CDR3 is 13 residues. Trimming left V 2 bases short and J 8 bases short, with 10 bases between. The CDR3 nucleotides read TGTGCCAGCAGCTTACCCCGGAAGGATGAGCAGTTCTTC. Translating gives CASSLPRKDEQFF.

The chain is built from TRBV12-3 or TRBV12-4 and TRBJ2-7; D unresolved. Trimming shortened V by 5 bases and J by 3 bases, and 11 bases separated the two germline ends. The CDR3 length is 13 residues. The CDR3 bases are TGTGCCAGCAGTGCTGGGAAAGTCTACGAGCAGTACTTC. This codes for CASSAGKVYEQYF.

Many counts were recorded for this clonotype. J is TRBJ1-6 and V is TRBV7-2; the match to TRBD1 covers 10 bases. The germline V gene has CDR1 SGHTA and CDR2 FQGNSA. V trimming: 5 bases; J trimming: 6 bases; junction bases outside the gene matches: 4. This CDR3 region has 15 residues. The CDR3 loop reads CASSLRDRGNSPLHF. In nucleotides, the CDR3 is TGTGCCAGCAGCCTCCGGGACAGGGGTAATTCACCCCTCCACTTT.

The V gene is TRBV5-6, the J gene TRBJ2-1; D is possibly TRBD2 (5 bases). CDR3 size: 13 residues. Germline V gene lookup returns CDR1 SGHDT and CDR2 YYEEEE. Trimming stripped 1 base from V and 10 bases from J, with 12 bases between. CDR3 DNA sequence: TGTGCCAGCAGCTTGAGTGGGCCGGGGGAGCAGTTCTTC. The encoded protein is CASSLSGPGEQFF.

This clonotype was seen more than once but under ten times. The rearrangement uses TRBV15 and TRBJ2-1; 11 bases map to TRBD2. Germline CDR1 is LNHNV and CDR2 is YYDKDF (reference sequence). V was clipped by 5 bases and J by 2 bases; unmatched bases: 2. This CDR3 region has 15 residues. This CDR3 is CATSRSGRAYNEQFF. The CDR3 DNA is TGTGCCACCAGCCGTAGCGGGAGGGCCTACAATGAGCAGTTCTTC.

The chain combines TRBV3-1 with TRBJ2-1, with 8 bases lining up with TRBD2. V was clipped by 3 bases and J by 9 bases; unmatched bases: 16. The CDR3 is 17 residues long. Germline V gene sequence: CDR1 LGHDT, CDR2 YNNKEL (reference sequence). The CDR3 sequence is CASSQPGGGGSGTEQFF. The CDR3 DNA sequence: TGTGCCAGCAGCCAGCCCGGGGGGGGAGGAAGCGGGACTGAGCAGTTCTTC.